This note documents a single TCR beta chain sequence. Its antigen is as yet unknown. This record comes from a study of response to subunit inactivated influenza vaccine. From the RT-PCR reads, TCRdb called clonotypes with MiXCR, one entry per CDR3 protein. Here the sample spans approximately 700,000 distinct CDR3 sequences, 15% to 19% being singletons. General study points: Only a handful of new T cells, the authors suggested, are recruited with each seasonal influenza vaccination.

The CDR3 has 17 amino acids. Germline assignment: CDR1 LGHDT and CDR2 YNNKEL (reference sequence). After removal of 4 bases from V and 2 bases from J, the junction contained 5 bases not matched to a gene. This TCR was sampled from a man in his fifties or sixties who received an inactivated influenza vaccine. The J gene is TRBJ2-5, the V gene TRBV3-1; TRBD2 matches at 15 bases. The sequences come from PBMCs from blood, collected about 11 days after vaccination. The CDR3 DNA reads as TGTGCCAGCAGCCCGGGACTAGCGGGAGGAGCGCAAGAGACCCAGTACTTC. This encodes CASSPGLAGGAQETQYF.